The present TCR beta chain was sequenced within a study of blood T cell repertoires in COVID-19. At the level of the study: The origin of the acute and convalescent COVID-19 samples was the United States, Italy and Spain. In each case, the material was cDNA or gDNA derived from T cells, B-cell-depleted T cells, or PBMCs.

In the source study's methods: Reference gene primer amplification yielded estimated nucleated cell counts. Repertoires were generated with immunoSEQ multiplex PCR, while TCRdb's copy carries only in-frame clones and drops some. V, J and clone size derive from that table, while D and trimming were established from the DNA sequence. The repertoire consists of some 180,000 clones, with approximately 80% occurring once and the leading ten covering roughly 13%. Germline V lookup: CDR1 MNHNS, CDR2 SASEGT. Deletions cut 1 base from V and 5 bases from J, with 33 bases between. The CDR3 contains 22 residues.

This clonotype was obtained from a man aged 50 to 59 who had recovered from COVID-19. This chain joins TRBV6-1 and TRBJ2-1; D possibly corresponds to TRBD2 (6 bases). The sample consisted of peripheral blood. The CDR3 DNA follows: TGTGCCAGCAGTGAAGGAGCCCTTTCTACTAGCTTAGGGAGCTGGGGAAACAATGAGCAGTTCTTC. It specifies CASSEGALSTSLGSWGNNEQFF.